Shown below are 14 T cell receptor beta chains from a single sample sequenced in a study of CD8 T cells in ankylosing spondylitis. In TCRdb, the 5' RACE reads were re-called with MiXCR into one record per CDR3 protein. The profile shows about 130,000 distinct CDR3 sequences, approximately 7.3% of them singletons. Sequenced material: blood, either unsorted or a sorted T cell fraction (not recorded which). The receptor source for this set is a female donor with ankylosing spondylitis or in good health (not recorded which).

This clonotype was seen repeatedly, ten times or more. This chain joins TRBV7-2 and TRBJ2-3, with 8 bases matching TRBD2. CDR3 length: 17 residues. With V trimmed by 5 bases and J by 1 base, 11 bases remained unmatched. The germline gives CDR1 SGHTA, CDR2 FQGNSA. The CDR3 nucleotides read TGTGCCAGCAGCCGCACCCAGCCGGGACTAGGCACAGATACGCAGTATTTT. This sequence encodes CASSRTQPGLGTDTQYF.

This clonotype was counted a few times. The chain links TRBV2 to TRBJ2-1; D is unclear. The CDR3 is made up of 12 amino acids. Trimming shortened V by 1 base and J by 13 bases, and 11 bases separated the two germline ends. Germline loops: CDR1 SNHLY, CDR2 FYNNEI. CDR3 protein: CASSEGWGEQFF. DNA of the CDR3: TGTGCCAGCAGTGAAGGATGGGGTGAACAGTTCTTC.

This clonotype was picked up many times. V and J are TRBV2 and TRBJ1-1, with 10 bases lining up with TRBD1. Germline CDR1 and CDR2: SNHLY and FYNNEI. J gave up 1 base and V 4 bases, and 9 bases lay outside the gene matches. The CDR3 totals 17 residues. CDR3 protein: CASSGESGTGANTEAFF. CDR3 nucleotide sequence: TGTGCCAGCAGTGGGGAGTCCGGGACAGGGGCGAACACTGAAGCTTTCTTT.

There are many counts of this clonotype. The chain carries TRBV7-8 and TRBJ2-3, with 8 bases fitting TRBD2. V was clipped by 1 base and J by 4 bases; unmatched bases: 7. Germline V gene data show CDR1 as SGHVS and CDR2 as FQNEAQ. There are 16 residues in the CDR3. In DNA form, the CDR3 reads TGTGCCAGCAGCTTAGACAGGACTAGCAGGGCAGATACGCAGTATTTT. This sequence encodes CASSLDRTSRADTQYF. Using reference TRBV7-8 and TRBJ2-3 for the parts outside the CDR3, the full variable domain is GAGVSQSPRYKVAKRGQDVALRCDPISGHVSLFWYQQALGQGPEFLTYFQNEAQLDKSGLPSDRFFAERPEGSVSTLKIQRTQQEDSAVYLCASSLDRTSRADTQYFGPGTRLTVL.

This clonotype was seen a few times. Just one base apart from a much larger clone, this may be a read error. V is TRBV18 and J is TRBJ2-1, with 7 bases that match TRBD2. CDR3 length equals 15 residues. Germline-derived CDR1 and CDR2 are KGHSH and LQKENI. In DNA, the CDR3 is TGTGTCAGCTCACCTAACAGCGGGGTTTACAATGAGCAGTTCTTC. It codes for CVSSPNSGVYNEQFF.

The rearrangement uses TRBV5-4 and TRBJ2-2; D could derive from TRBD1 or TRBD2 (6 bases each). Germline V CDR1 and CDR2: SGHNT, YYREEE (reference sequence). This CDR3 spans 15 amino acids. V lost 2 bases, J lost 6 bases, and 14 bases lay in between. CDR3 amino acids: CASSFGGDGPGELFF. The CDR3 DNA reads TGTGCCAGCAGCTTCGGGGGCGACGGTCCCGGGGAGCTGTTTTTT.

This clonotype was found many times. The chain uses TRBV18 and TRBJ1-5; 8 positions match TRBD1. CDR3 size: 16 residues. Germline loops: CDR1 KGHSH, CDR2 LQKENI. V gave up 0 bases and J gave up 7 bases; unmatched junction bases: 8. The chain's CDR3 is CASSPPGTGIGQPQHF. CDR3 nucleotides: TGTGCCAGCTCACCACCGGGGACAGGAATTGGACAGCCCCAGCATTTT.

This chain connects TRBV30 to TRBJ2-1; 9 bases fit TRBD2. J was trimmed by 1 base and V by 4 bases; bases with no gene match: 8. This CDR3 comprises 16 residues. The germline CDR1 and CDR2 sequences are GTSNPN and SVGIG (reference sequence). The CDR3 loop is CAWIASGVISYNEQFF. The DNA for the CDR3 is TGTGCCTGGATTGCTAGCGGGGTTATTTCCTACAATGAGCAGTTCTTC.

This clonotype was seen at least ten times. The chain employs TRBV9 and TRBJ2-1; D is unclear. This CDR3 has 12 amino acids. From germline, CDR1 is SGDLS and CDR2 YYNGEE. V lost 4 bases, J lost 3 bases, and 5 bases lay in between. Here the CDR3 reads CASSSLYNEQFF. CDR3 sequence (DNA): TGTGCCAGCAGCTCACTCTACAATGAGCAGTTCTTC.

This clonotype was picked up a small number of times. The DNA for the CDR3 is TGTGCCAGCAGTTACTCTTTAAGATCCGAGCAGTACTTC. Its protein is CASSYSLRSEQYF. The chain employs TRBV6-5 and TRBJ2-7; no clear D. There are 13 residues in the CDR3. Germline CDR1 MNHEY, CDR2 SVGAGI. V lost 0 bases and J 6 bases, leaving 9 bases between the germline ends.

Concerning this clonotype itself: One end of the junction does not line up with germline, which may come from a read error. The V gene is TRBV7-7, the J gene TRBJ2-1; D assignment may be TRBD1 or TRBD2 (5 bases each). The CDR3 totals 14 residues. CDR1 and CDR2 from the germline V gene are SSHAT and FNYEAQ (reference sequence). The CDR3 spells CASSQWGTYNEQFF. The CDR3 coding sequence is TGTGCTAGCAGCCAGTGGGGGACCTACAATGAGCAGTTCTTC.

This clonotype has ten or more counts. The J gene is TRBJ2-2, the V gene TRBV25-1; D gene ambiguous. CDR3 length equals 15 residues. Germline values: CDR1 MGHDK, CDR2 SYGVNS. Trimming took 0 bases from V and 5 from J, leaving 10 bases between them. The CDR3 DNA reads as TGTGCCAGCAGTGAATATGGCTGGCAGACCGGGGAGCTGTTTTTT. It encodes CASSEYGWQTGELFF.

This clonotype has at least ten counts. Germline is not matched at one junction end, which may reflect a read error. The chain has TRBV3-1 and TRBJ2-5; D may be TRBD2 (6 bases). Per the germline V gene, CDR1 is LGHDT and CDR2 is YNNKEL (reference sequence). The CDR3 totals 15 residues. In nucleotides, the CDR3 is TGTGCCAGCAGCGAAGAGACGGCGGGGATGGAGACCCAGTACTTC. Amino acid sequence: CASSEETAGMETQYF.

This clonotype has just a few counts. The chain employs TRBV7-9 and TRBJ2-1; 7 bases match TRBD2. Germline CDR1 SEHNR, CDR2 FQNEAQ (reference sequence). With 8 bases clipped from V and 2 bases from J, the junction kept 9 bases outside the gene matches. This CDR3 region has 15 residues. Here the CDR3 DNA reads TGTGCCAGCGGCAAATTGGGGGGGACCTACAATGAGCAGTTCTTC. Translating it yields CASGKLGGTYNEQFF.